Below, one T cell receptor beta chain is given with its context. These data come from a study of blood T cell repertoires in COVID-19. Study details: Sources were T cells, B-cell-depleted T cells, or PBMCs; the material itself was cDNA or gDNA.

Authors' analysis steps: Estimation of nucleated cell counts relied on the amplification of reference gene primers. Clones were read by immunoSEQ multiplex PCR, and TCRdb kept only the in-frame ones, dropping some. That table gives V, J and clone size, and the DNA gave D and trimming. The sample comprises about 230,000 clones, 80% to 90% of which are singletons, and around 2.4% rests with the top ten. The source material was peripheral blood. This TCR was recovered from a man in his forties or fifties who had recovered from COVID-19.

The CDR3, as DNA: TGTGCCAGCAGCACAGGGGGCTACGAGCAGTACTTC. Translation gives CASSTGGYEQYF. The chain couples TRBV5-6 to TRBJ2-7; the match to TRBD1 covers 8 bases. V gave up 4 bases and J gave up 3 bases; unmatched junction bases: 0. The CDR3 is made up of 12 amino acids. Germline CDR1 reads SGHDT; CDR2 reads YYEEEE.